This T cell receptor beta chain was recovered during a study of control samples from healthy donors and cancer patients. Produced via immunoSEQ multiplex PCR; TCRdb's table is partial and in-frame only. The profile covers about 92,000 clones, with approximately 82% appearing a single time and approximately 9.8% taken by the ten largest. Germline V gene data show CDR1 as SGHNT and CDR2 as YYREEE (reference sequence). V was cut by 5 bases and J by 7 bases, with 13 bases left in between. The CDR3 consists of 13 residues. The sequencing sample was made of blood. This TCR was recovered from a woman between 55 and 75 years old in good health. The chain couples TRBV5-4 to TRBJ1-5; perhaps TRBD1 as D (6 bases). The CDR3 sequence: CASSSGVGQPQHF. The CDR3, as DNA: TGTGCCAGCAGTTCAGGGGTCGGACAGCCCCAGCATTTT.